This T cell receptor beta chain was obtained from a study of graft-versus-host responses after intestinal transplantation. Study at large: The whole recipient group had anti-thymocyte globulin induction followed by tacrolimus and steroids for about three years.

Study results and limitations: Peak levels of circulating GvH clones tracked with early post-transplant HvG declines. Researchers found GvH clones in recipient marrow, and some showed up first in ileum or blood.

The V end was cut by 6 bases, the J end by 1 base, with 19 bases between. Germline V gene data show CDR1 as MGHDK and CDR2 as SYGVNS. The CDR3 spans 16 residues. The method was immunoSEQ multiplex PCR; TCRdb's version includes in-frame clones alone and lacks a portion of them. The sample carries around 31,000 clones, around 83% recorded once. On this clone: What it binds is unknown.

The V and J genes are TRBV25-1 and TRBJ2-7; D possibly corresponds to TRBD1 (9 bases). The sequencing here drew on unstimulated CD8+ T cells sorted from spleen or lymph node cells, taken before intestinal transplant. The sequence came from a human donor who received an intestinal transplant. The CDR3 region has the DNA TGTGCCAGCAGCGGGCGGGGGGACAGGGCGTCCTACGAGCAGTACTTC. Its protein is CASSGRGDRASYEQYF.